The 27 T cell receptor beta chains in this list originate from one sample, sequenced in a study of CD8 T cells in ankylosing spondylitis. TCRdb reanalysed the 5' RACE reads using MiXCR and keeps one entry per CDR3 protein. The sample shows about 130,000 distinct CDR3 sequences, over 6% of them seen only once. Input material: blood, either unsorted or a sorted T cell fraction (not recorded which). Source of these receptors: a male donor with ankylosing spondylitis or in good health (not recorded which).

This clonotype was recorded at least ten times. The chain recombines TRBV12-3 or TRBV12-4 with TRBJ2-3; 7 positions agree with TRBD2. J lost 4 bases, V lost 6 bases, and 7 bases had no gene match. The length of the CDR3 is 14 residues. CDR3 sequence: CASSPWGGADTQYF. The CDR3 nucleotides read TGTGCCAGCAGCCCTTGGGGGGGAGCAGATACGCAGTATTTT.

This clonotype came up many times. The chain combines TRBV29-1 with TRBJ1-2; D gene ambiguous. The V gene's germline CDR1 is SQVTM and CDR2 ANQGSEA. The CDR3 is made up of 10 amino acids. Trimming took off 1 base at V and 14 bases at J, with 11 bases between the two ends. This chain's CDR3 is CSVEAGTGTF. DNA of the CDR3: TGCAGCGTTGAAGCAGGAACGGGGACCTTC. Supplemented by reference TRBV29-1 and TRBJ1-2, the full variable domain reads SAVISQKPSRDICQRGTSLTIQCQVDSQVTMMFWYRQQPGQSLTLIATANQGSEATYESGFVIDKFPISRPNLTFSTLTVSNMSPEDSSIYLCSVEAGTGTFGSGTRLTVV.

This clonotype was observed a few times. The chain joins TRBV5-1 to TRBJ2-2, with TRBD2 matching over 11 bases. This CDR3 comprises 16 residues. Losses at the gene ends were 4 bases for V and 2 bases for J; bases not matched to a gene: 4. Germline V gene lookup returns CDR1 SGHRS and CDR2 YFSETQ. The CDR3 is CASSPGLAGNTGELFF. The CDR3 DNA follows: TGCGCCAGCAGCCCAGGACTAGCGGGCAACACCGGGGAGCTGTTTTTT.

This clonotype was detected many times. Compared with germline, one end of the junction differs, possibly owing to a read error. In DNA form, the CDR3 reads TGTGCCAGCAGTTTAGCTCCGGGGGCTCCCGGAGCGCGTTTC. Its protein product is CASSLAPGAPGARF. The chain combines TRBV12-3 or TRBV12-4 with TRBJ2-1; D is tentatively TRBD1 or TRBD2 (6 bases each). The CDR3 extends over 14 amino acids.

This clonotype was seen repeatedly, ten times or more. The chain recombines TRBV27 with TRBJ1-2; 10 nucleotides align to TRBD1. Germline CDR1 reads MNHEY; CDR2 reads SMNVEV (reference sequence). The junction had 1 base not matched to a gene; V was cut back by 2 bases and J by 7 bases. The CDR3 covers 13 residues. This CDR3 is CASSLDRGLGYTF. CDR3 bases: TGTGCCAGCAGTTTAGACAGGGGGCTTGGCTACACCTTC.

This clonotype was counted ten times or more. The genes are TRBV29-1 and TRBJ2-3, with 7 positions matching TRBD2. The CDR3 consists of 13 residues. Trimming took 4 bases from V and 2 from J; bases not matched to a gene: 3. Germline V gene sequence: CDR1 SQVTM, CDR2 ANQGSEA. The chain's CDR3 is CSVVGRVTDTQYF. DNA for the CDR3: TGCAGCGTTGTGGGGAGGGTCACAGATACGCAGTATTTT.

This clonotype was counted at least ten times. The chain couples TRBV11-2 to TRBJ2-3; 7 positions agree with TRBD1. Germline V gives CDR1 SGHAT, CDR2 FQNNGV. The CDR3 loop spans 18 amino acids. V lost 3 bases, J lost 0 bases, and 12 bases stayed unmatched. In nucleotides, the CDR3 is TGTGCCAGCAGCTTGGACTCGACAGGGTATCTTAGCACAGATACGCAGTATTTT. Its translation: CASSLDSTGYLSTDTQYF.

This clonotype was seen at least ten times. CDR3 amino acids: CASSLDPDYEQYF. Written as DNA, the CDR3 is TGTGCCAGCAGCTTAGATCCGGACTACGAGCAGTACTTC. The genes are TRBV7-2 and TRBJ2-7; D is ambiguous. V lost 1 base and J lost 3, with 7 bases in between. The CDR3 totals 13 residues. Germline V gene data show CDR1 as SGHTA and CDR2 as FQGNSA.

At least ten counts were recorded for this clonotype. This chain connects TRBV7-2 to TRBJ2-3; D not resolved. The CDR3 contains 14 residues. The germline V and J ends were trimmed by 1 base and 2 bases, with 7 bases remaining between them. Germline CDR1 reads SGHTA; CDR2 reads FQGNSA. The CDR3 loop is CASSLVHLTDTQYF. The CDR3 nucleotides are TGTGCCAGCAGCTTAGTACACCTCACAGATACGCAGTATTTT.

This sequence joins TRBV29-1 and TRBJ1-5; TRBD1 is a possible D gene (5 bases). Germline V gene data show CDR1 as SQVTM and CDR2 as ANQGSEA. Trimming cost V 4 bases and J 5 bases, with 15 bases left between them. The CDR3 contains 14 residues. The CDR3 nucleotides read TGCAGCGTTGCCCAGGGAGGGAGCGATCAGCCCCAGCATTTT. Its translation: CSVAQGGSDQPQHF.

The table lists this clonotype with many counts. The chain joins TRBV6-1 to TRBJ1-2; 7 bases agree with TRBD1. Germline-derived CDR1 and CDR2 are MNHNS and SASEGT. V gave up 6 bases and J gave up 3 bases; unmatched junction bases: 4. The CDR3 has 13 residues. The CDR3 loop is CASRPQGDYGYTF. CDR3 nucleotides: TGTGCCAGCAGACCTCAGGGGGACTATGGCTACACCTTC.

The chain employs TRBV2 and TRBJ2-5; 7 bases line up with TRBD1. CDR3 size: 15 residues. The J segment lost 1 base and the V segment lost 10 bases, leaving 12 bases of the junction unmatched. In germline, CDR1 is SNHLY, CDR2 FYNNEI. CDR3 sequence (DNA): TGTGCCATGGCTCGACAGGGCCGGCTCCAAGAGACCCAGTACTTC. This sequence encodes CAMARQGRLQETQYF. Using reference TRBV2 and TRBJ2-5 for the parts outside the CDR3, the full variable domain is EPEVTQTPSHQVTQMGQEVILRCVPISNHLYFYWYRQILGQKVEFLVSFYNNEISEKSEIFDDQFSVERPDGSNFTLKIRSTKLEDSAMYFCAMARQGRLQETQYFGPGTRLLVL.

In this sample, this clonotype turned up many times. V gene TRBV20-1 combines with J gene TRBJ2-7; tentative D call: TRBD2 (5 bases). Germline CDR1 DFQATT, CDR2 SNEGSKA (reference sequence). The germline V and J ends were trimmed by 3 bases and 6 bases, with 12 bases remaining between them. CDR3 length: 12 residues. The CDR3: CSASGSSLEQYF. The CDR3 DNA reads as TGCAGTGCTAGTGGGAGTTCGCTCGAGCAGTACTTC.

The table lists this clonotype with many counts. CDR3 loop: CSVEGPNTGELFF. CDR3 coding DNA: TGCAGCGTTGAAGGACCGAACACCGGGGAGCTGTTTTTT. V gene TRBV29-1 combines with J gene TRBJ2-2; D remains ambiguous. The CDR3 runs 13 residues. Per germline, CDR1 SQVTM and CDR2 ANQGSEA. The V end lost 1 base, the J end lost 0 bases, and 3 bases lay between the germline ends.

This clonotype was counted only a few times. V is TRBV5-1 and J is TRBJ1-1; D is unclear. Trimming shortened V by 6 bases and J by 5 bases, and 17 bases separated the two germline ends. Germline lookup yields CDR1 SGHRS and CDR2 YFSETQ. This CDR3 spans 14 amino acids. The CDR3 DNA reads TGCGCCAGCATCCAGGCTTCTGGGGATACTGAAGCTTTCTTT. As protein: CASIQASGDTEAFF. The whole variable domain, filled in from reference TRBV5-1 and TRBJ1-1, reads KAGVTQTPRYLIKTRGQQVTLSCSPISGHRSVSWYQQTPGQGLQFLFEYFSETQRNKGNFPGRFSGRQFSNSRSEMNVSTLELGDSALYLCASIQASGDTEAFFGQGTRLTVV.

At least ten counts were recorded for this clonotype. The V gene is TRBV5-1, the J gene TRBJ2-7; D perhaps matches TRBD2 (6 bases). The germline V gene encodes CDR1 SGHRS and CDR2 YFSETQ. Trimming left V 2 bases short and J 3 bases short, with 18 bases between. The CDR3 consists of 16 residues. DNA for the CDR3: TGCGCCAGCAGCTTAGATCAGGGACTGGGGTTCTACGAGCAGTACTTC. Translating it yields CASSLDQGLGFYEQYF. Looking up the rest from reference TRBV5-1 and TRBJ2-7 gives the full variable domain: KAGVTQTPRYLIKTRGQQVTLSCSPISGHRSVSWYQQTPGQGLQFLFEYFSETQRNKGNFPGRFSGRQFSNSRSEMNVSTLELGDSALYLCASSLDQGLGFYEQYFGPGTRLTVT.

Here the CDR3 reads CSVHRANTEAFF. The CDR3 nucleotides are TGCAGCGTACACAGGGCGAACACTGAAGCTTTCTTT. The V call is TRBV29-1, the J call TRBJ1-1, with a tentative D call TRBD1 (6 bases). The CDR3 spans 12 residues. V lost 6 bases to trimming and J lost 1 base, with 9 bases between them. Germline V gene data show CDR1 as SQVTM and CDR2 as ANQGSEA.

In this sample, this clonotype turned up many times. J is TRBJ1-1 and V is TRBV5-1; no clear D gene. The CDR3 loop spans 13 amino acids. Trimming took off 2 bases at V and 1 base at J, with 6 bases between the two ends. CDR1 and CDR2 from the germline V gene are SGHRS and YFSETQ. CDR3 in DNA: TGCGCCAGCAGCTTACGATCGAACACTGAAGCTTTCTTT. Its protein is CASSLRSNTEAFF.

This clonotype came up many times. The chain uses TRBV5-1 and TRBJ2-2; 9 nucleotides match TRBD2. From germline, CDR1 is SGHRS and CDR2 YFSETQ. This CDR3 has 17 residues. The V gene end was trimmed by 1 base and the J gene end by 1 base; junction bases not matched to a gene: 5. CDR3: CASSLIPSGVNTGELFF. The CDR3 DNA is TGCGCCAGCAGCTTGATTCCTAGCGGGGTGAACACCGGGGAGCTGTTTTTT.

In its sample, this clonotype was seen many times. The chain recombines TRBV12-3 or TRBV12-4 with TRBJ2-1; 7 nucleotides agree with TRBD2. The V segment lost 1 base and the J segment 0 bases; nucleotides outside the gene matches: 9. The CDR3 contains 18 residues. The CDR3 sequence is CASSLEFPSGHSYNEQFF. CDR3 sequence (DNA): TGTGCCAGCAGTTTAGAGTTTCCTAGCGGCCACTCCTACAATGAGCAGTTCTTC.

This clonotype was seen ten or more times. The gene calls are TRBV5-1 and TRBJ2-2; D unresolved. Trimming shortened V by 1 base and J by 7 bases, and 11 bases separated the two germline ends. The CDR3 sequence is 14 residues long. From germline, CDR1 is SGHRS and CDR2 YFSETQ. The CDR3 DNA follows: TGCGCCAGCAGCTTGAAGGACGGATTCGGGGAGCTGTTTTTT. It encodes CASSLKDGFGELFF.

This clonotype has a count of ten or more. The rearrangement links TRBV27 to TRBJ2-1; possibly TRBD2 for D (6 bases). The CDR3 length is 15 residues. CDR1 and CDR2 (germline): MNHEY, SMNVEV (reference sequence). Trimming removed 5 bases at V and 9 bases at J, with 20 bases between. CDR3 in DNA: TGTGCCAGCAGTCCCCCTTGGGGAGGCTTGGCTGAGCAGTTCTTC. Translating it yields CASSPPWGGLAEQFF.

This clonotype was found many times. V is TRBV5-5 and J is TRBJ2-1; 7 bases fit TRBD1. CDR1 and CDR2 from the germline V gene are SGHKS and YYEKEE (reference sequence). J gave up 9 bases and V 3 bases, and 3 bases lay outside the gene matches. The CDR3 is made up of 12 amino acids. CDR3 sequence: CASSSNRGEQFF. CDR3 nucleotide sequence: TGTGCCAGCAGCTCAAACAGGGGTGAGCAGTTCTTC.

This clonotype was seen at least ten times. The V and J genes are TRBV7-9 and TRBJ2-7; no reliable D call. This CDR3 is built from 11 residues. The V end lost 5 bases, the J end lost 2 bases, and 4 bases lay between the germline ends. CDR1 is SEHNR, CDR2 FQNEAQ, per germline (reference sequence). CDR3 amino acids: CASSNAYEQYF. The CDR3 DNA reads as TGTGCCAGCAGCAATGCCTACGAGCAGTACTTC.

This clonotype was recorded at least ten times. The chain combines TRBV12-3 or TRBV12-4 with TRBJ2-7; unclear D gene. V was clipped by 6 bases and J by 5 bases, with 14 bases between them. The CDR3 loop spans 13 amino acids. In nucleotides, the CDR3 is TGTGCCAGCAGACCTGGGCAAAGGGACGAGCAGTACTTC. The encoded protein is CASRPGQRDEQYF.

The chain has TRBV20-1 and TRBJ2-5; 7 bases are shared with TRBD2. V lost 7 bases and J lost 1; bases outside the gene matches: 12. The CDR3 runs to 15 residues. Germline lookup yields CDR1 DFQATT and CDR2 SNEGSKA (reference sequence). The CDR3 sequence is CSGHILGEGQETQYF. The CDR3 DNA sequence: TGCAGTGGTCACATATTAGGGGAGGGCCAAGAGACCCAGTACTTC.

There are many counts of this clonotype. This rearrangement joins TRBV20-1 to TRBJ2-5, with D possibly being TRBD1 or TRBD2 (7 bases each). Trimming pared 2 bases from V and 1 base from J, leaving 11 bases between. The CDR3 sequence is 14 residues long. Germline V gene sequence: CDR1 DFQATT, CDR2 SNEGSKA (reference sequence). DNA of the CDR3: TGCAGTGCTAGACAGGGGGGGCCCCAAGAGACCCAGTACTTC. It translates to CSARQGGPQETQYF.